These T cell receptor beta chains were read from a single sample in a study of T cell responses to AZD1222 COVID-19 vaccine. Sequencing used immunoSEQ multiplex PCR; TCRdb keeps in-frame clones, though not all of them. This sample carries about 140,000 clones, about 92% of them seen once, and the ten largest clones take 9.5% to 15%. The source material was peripheral blood, sampled after recovery from COVID-19. Every receptor here comes from an adult who had recovered from COVID-19. Both conserved end residues are part of each CDR3.

v_call	j_call	cdr3_aa
TRBV6-5	TRBJ1-5	CASSYDANQPQHF
TRBV6-5	TRBJ2-1	CASSPLAGDNEQFF
TRBV19	TRBJ1-1	CASSIKRGPMNTEAFF
TRBV2	TRBJ2-5	CASKRILAGVETQYF
TRBV7-9	TRBJ1-5	CASSLVNPGGNQPQHF
TRBV7-3	TRBJ2-1	CASSSPTAGEWFF
TRBV2	TRBJ1-5	CASSVRGDSNQPQHF
TRBV6-5	TRBJ2-7	CASTPRGLSYEQYF
TRBV5-1	TRBJ1-3	CASSPQAPSSGNTIYF
TRBV10-3	TRBJ1-4	CAISVGGLEKLFF
TRBV7-9	TRBJ1-4	CASSLSHRANEKLFF
TRBV9	TRBJ1-2	CASSPDGLYGYTF
TRBV2	TRBJ1-1	CASRPQVITEAFF
TRBV7-9	TRBJ2-5	CASSSTSGYRQETQYF
TRBV28	TRBJ2-7	CASSSSGLYEQYF
TRBV5-4	TRBJ2-7	CASSPPGTPQLEQYF
TRBV4-1	TRBJ1-5	CASSQEGGPLQPQHF
TRBV13	NA	CASFDRGSAGNTIYF
TRBV6-2/TRBV6-3	TRBJ1-6	CASSYPYGQPNSPLHF
TRBV18	TRBJ2-5	CASSPRDIETQYF
TRBV28	TRBJ1-1	CASTWPEGGGEAFF
TRBV3-1/TRBV3-2	TRBJ1-4	CASSKILVATNEKLFF
TRBV19	TRBJ2-2	CASSPAGTGELFF
TRBV6-5	TRBJ1-2	CASSYSAGLGGYTF
TRBV5-1	TRBJ2-2	CASSLAPTGTGELFF
TRBV7-9	TRBJ2-5	CASSLNPQGETQYF
TRBV10-3	TRBJ1-4	CAISESGGTGRELFF
TRBV10-2	TRBJ2-5	CASSDAGGPGETQYF
TRBV28	TRBJ2-3	CASSRAAFPDTQYF
TRBV18	TRBJ2-3	CASSSGQVPTDTQYF
TRBV12-3/TRBV12-4	TRBJ2-2	CASRLFSGELFF
TRBV4-1	TRBJ2-1	CASSQDPASAYNEQFF
TRBV28	TRBJ2-7	CASSSKPYEQYF
TRBV30	TRBJ2-7	CAWSNDGSSYEQYF
TRBV5-1	TRBJ1-4	CASSLVGGRVGEKLFF
TRBV20-1	TRBJ2-7	CSARKSYEQYF
TRBV12-3/TRBV12-4	TRBJ2-3	CASGFVGTDTQYF
TRBV3-1/TRBV3-2	TRBJ1-1	CASTTNVNTEAFF
TRBV3-1/TRBV3-2	TRBJ2-2	CASSQKGAGELFF